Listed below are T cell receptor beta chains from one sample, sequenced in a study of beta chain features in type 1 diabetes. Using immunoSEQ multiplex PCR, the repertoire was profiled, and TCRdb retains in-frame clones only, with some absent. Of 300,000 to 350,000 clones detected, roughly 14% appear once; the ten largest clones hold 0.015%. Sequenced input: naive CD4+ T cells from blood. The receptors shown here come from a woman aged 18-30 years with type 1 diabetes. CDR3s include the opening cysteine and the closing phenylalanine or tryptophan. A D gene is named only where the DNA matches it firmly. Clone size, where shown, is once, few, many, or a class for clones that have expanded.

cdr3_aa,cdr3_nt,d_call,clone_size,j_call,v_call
CALKGDFAPNTEAFF,TGTGCCTTAAAAGGGGATTTTGCCCCGAACACTGAAGCTTTCTTT,-,few,TRBJ1-1,TRBV30
CASSQDLVPGTQYF,TGCGCCAGCAGCCAAGACTTGGTACCGGGTACGCAGTATTTT,-,-,TRBJ2-3,TRBV4-3
CASSLGRVGQPQHF,TGTGCCAGCAGTTTGGGGAGGGTTGGCCAGCCCCAGCATTTT,-,few,TRBJ1-5,TRBV27
CASSSRGPKNIQYF,TGTGCCAGCAGCTCAAGGGGCCCCAAAAACATTCAGTACTTC,-,-,TRBJ2-4,TRBV7-2
CASSNRQGKTEAFF,TGTGCCAGCAGCAACAGACAGGGGAAGACTGAAGCTTTCTTT,TRBD1,-,TRBJ1-1,TRBV27
CASSPRDRGEAFF,TGTGCCAGCAGCCCCCGGGACAGAGGCGAAGCTTTCTTT,TRBD1,few,TRBJ1-1,TRBV7-2
CASSHHSSGRARKQYF,TGCGCCAGCAGCCATCATTCTAGCGGGAGGGCCCGTAAGCAGTATTTT,TRBD2,-,TRBJ2-3,TRBV4-3
CASSPGHLAFRSYNEQFF,TGTGCCAGCTCACCAGGGCATCTAGCGTTCCGCTCCTACAATGAGCAGTTCTTC,-,few,TRBJ2-1,TRBV18
CASRREVGYEQYF,TGTGCCAGCAGGCGGGAGGTAGGGTACGAGCAGTACTTC,TRBD2,-,TRBJ2-7,TRBV6-5
CASSHEQRGLPYTGELFF,TGCGCCAGCAGTCACGAACAAAGGGGGCTTCCATACACCGGGGAGCTGTTTTTT,TRBD1,few,TRBJ2-2,TRBV23-1
CASWDKPYEQYF,TGTGCCAGCTGGGACAAACCCTACGAGCAGTACTTC,-,few,TRBJ2-7,TRBV6-5
CASSLAYLAGEETQYF,TGTGCCAGCAGCTTGGCCTATTTAGCGGGAGAGGAGACCCAGTACTTC,TRBD2,-,TRBJ2-5,TRBV13
CASSRVAGTGDNEQFF,TGTGCCAGCTCACGGGTAGCGGGGACGGGAGACAATGAGCAGTTCTTC,TRBD2,-,TRBJ2-1,TRBV18
CASSLWEDTYEQYF,TGTGCCAGCAGCTTGTGGGAGGACACCTACGAGCAGTACTTC,-,-,TRBJ2-7,TRBV5-5
CASSLKSRVHQPQHF,TGTGCCAGCAGCTTGAAGTCGCGGGTTCATCAGCCCCAGCATTTT,-,few,TRBJ1-5,TRBV5-6
CASSPSGQGYTF,TGCGCCAGCAGCCCGTCGGGACAGGGCTACACCTTC,TRBD1,few,TRBJ1-2,TRBV4-3
CASSLTAGAGKETQYF,TGTGCCAGCAGTTTAACGGCGGGAGCGGGTAAAGAGACCCAGTACTTC,TRBD2,-,TRBJ2-5,TRBV27
CSAGGQKLFF,TGCAGTGCCGGAGGACAAAAACTGTTTTTT,-,few,TRBJ1-4,TRBV20-1
CAITQDGQGNTEAFF,TGTGCCATCACTCAGGACGGACAGGGCAACACTGAAGCTTTCTTT,TRBD1,-,TRBJ1-1,TRBV10-3
CASGLVLGREANQPQHF,TGTGCTAGTGGTTTGGTACTCGGCAGGGAAGCAAATCAGCCCCAGCATTTT,-,-,TRBJ1-5,TRBV12-5
CASSLGLAEDTQYF,TGCGCCAGCAGCTTGGGACTAGCGGAAGATACGCAGTATTTT,TRBD2,-,TRBJ2-3,TRBV5-1
CASSLRDGGVQETQYF,TGTGCCAGCAGCTTAAGAGACGGAGGAGTCCAAGAGACCCAGTACTTC,-,few,TRBJ2-5,TRBV7-8
CASSHSRGTEAFF,TGTGCCAGCAGCCACTCGCGGGGCACTGAAGCTTTCTTT,-,few,TRBJ1-1,TRBV6-6
CASSNGLAGVWEQFF,TGTGCCAGCAGCAACGGACTAGCGGGAGTGTGGGAGCAGTTCTTC,TRBD2,few,TRBJ2-1,TRBV5-4
CASSLGQTYQETQYF,TGTGCCAGCAGTCTGGGACAGACGTACCAAGAGACCCAGTACTTC,TRBD1,-,TRBJ2-5,TRBV25-1
CASSLGQLNEQFF,TGTGCCAGCAGCTTAGGACAGCTCAATGAGCAGTTCTTC,-,-,TRBJ2-1,TRBV11-2
CASSDRGNEQYF,TGTGCCAGCAGTGACAGGGGTAACGAGCAGTACTTC,TRBD1,-,TRBJ2-7,TRBV11-3
CASSPGQGYQPQHF,TGTGCCAGCAGCCCGGGACAGGGGTATCAGCCCCAGCATTTT,TRBD1,few,TRBJ1-5,TRBV5-6
CASSAPRGNTEAFF,TGTGCCAGCAGTGCGCCGCGGGGGAACACTGAAGCTTTCTTT,-,-,TRBJ1-1,TRBV28
CASSTSGGTGFIEQYF,TGTGCCAGCAGCACCAGTGGGGGGACAGGGTTCATCGAGCAGTACTTC,TRBD1,-,TRBJ2-7,TRBV7-3
CAIRGLAGGPDEQYF,TGTGCCATCAGGGGACTAGCGGGAGGGCCCGACGAGCAGTACTTC,TRBD2,few,TRBJ2-7,TRBV10-3
CASSVSRGQETQYF,TGTGCCAGCAGCGTTTCAAGGGGGCAAGAGACCCAGTACTTC,-,-,TRBJ2-5,TRBV9
CAWAQGQETQYF,TGTGCCTGGGCCCAGGGACAGGAGACCCAGTACTTC,TRBD1,few,TRBJ2-5,TRBV30
CAISTGTVDYNEQFF,TGTGCCATCAGTACCGGGACTGTTGACTACAATGAGCAGTTCTTC,-,-,TRBJ2-1,TRBV10-3
CASSPPSPRPGANVLTF,TGTGCCAGCAGCCCCCCAAGTCCGAGGCCTGGGGCCAACGTCCTGACTTTC,-,few,TRBJ2-6,TRBV5-6
CSVLEGPYEQYF,TGCAGCGTATTGGAGGGGCCCTACGAGCAGTACTTC,-,few,TRBJ2-7,TRBV29-1
CASSLGGQLSYEQYF,TGTGCCAGCAGTTTGGGGGGACAGCTAAGCTACGAGCAGTACTTC,-,few,TRBJ2-7,TRBV28
CASSLEVGTGYGYTF,TGCGCCAGCAGCTTGGAGGTCGGGACAGGGTATGGCTACACCTTC,TRBD1,few,TRBJ1-2,TRBV5-1
CAISDLGGETQYF,TGTGCCATCAGTGATCTGGGAGGGGAGACCCAGTACTTC,TRBD2,-,TRBJ2-5,TRBV10-3
CASSPGLTGPPNQPQHF,TGCGCCAGCAGCCCGGGGTTGACAGGGCCCCCCAATCAGCCCCAGCATTTT,TRBD1,-,TRBJ1-5,TRBV4-1